This T cell receptor (beta chain) originates from a study of T-cell memory formation after mild COVID-19. Study-level results: Researchers found some responding clones in pre-infection memory, a sign that cross-reactive memory joined.

Trimming took 0 bases from V and 0 from J, leaving 1 base between them. In germline, CDR1 is MNHEY, CDR2 SVGEGT. The length of the CDR3 is 13 residues. This clonotype was recorded many times. Antigen: not known. MiXCR was run by TCRdb on the 5' RACE reads, yielding one entry per CDR3 protein. In the table there are 250,000 to 300,000 distinct CDR3 sequences, approximately 16% of which are singletons. This TCR derives from a man aged 18-30 years who had mild COVID-19 (a few samples of this study predate the infection). Cell type and time point are not known. The chain combines TRBV6-2 or TRBV6-3 with TRBJ2-3; the D is unclear. What was sequenced was PBMCs or a T cell subset sorted from them (not recorded which). The CDR3 protein is CASSYSSTDTQYF. As DNA, the CDR3 is TGTGCCAGCAGTTACTCCAGCACAGATACGCAGTATTTT.